A selection of T cell receptor beta chains follows, all from one sample in a study of identical twins. TCRdb processed the 5' RACE reads anew with MiXCR; each CDR3 protein has one entry. The sample lists 230,000 or so distinct CDR3 sequences; about 9% were seen once. This sample was also put to use in a study of yellow fever vaccine responses in identical twins.

The specimen was CD8+ T cells sorted from blood. Receptor source: a woman between 18 and 30 years old in good health. The CDR3 runs from the conserved cysteine through the conserved F or W. D genes are given only for firm matches. Clone size is given for some rows only: seen once, a few or many times, or a class if the clone is expanded.

v_gene	j_gene	abundance	d_gene	CDR3nt	CDR3aa
TRBV10-3	TRBJ2-7	few	-	TGTGCCATCAGTGGGGGCGATGGGTCCTACGAGCAGTACTTC	CAISGGDGSYEQYF
TRBV7-9	TRBJ2-2	many	-	TGTGCCAGCAGCTTAGGTCACAGCGGGGAGCTGTTTTTT	CASSLGHSGELFF
TRBV5-1	TRBJ2-7	few	TRBD1	TGCGCCAGCAGCTCCGACAGGGGGATAGAAAGGAACGAGCAGTACTTC	CASSSDRGIERNEQYF
TRBV5-6	TRBJ2-3	-	TRBD2	TGTGCCAGCAGCTTGTCGACTAGCGGGAGGTCTAGCACAGATACGCAGTATTTT	CASSLSTSGRSSTDTQYF
TRBV30	TRBJ2-6	few	-	TGTGCCTGGATGGGGGCCAACGTCCTGACTTTC	CAWMGANVLTF
TRBV27	TRBJ1-1	few	-	TGTGCCAGCAAAGGACCCGGTCGGCGATCGAACACTGAAGCTTTCTTT	CASKGPGRRSNTEAFF
TRBV6-1	TRBJ2-7	-	-	TGTGCCAGCGACCCGCAGGGACAAGGAATCGAGCAGTACTTC	CASDPQGQGIEQYF
TRBV4-2	TRBJ2-7	few	TRBD2	TGTGCCAGCAGCCAAGCCTCTAGCGGGCGGTACGAGCAGTACTTC	CASSQASSGRYEQYF
TRBV10-3	TRBJ1-1	many	-	TGTGCCATCAGTGATACCCAGCGGGGGGAGTCCCGTGAAGCTTTCTTT	CAISDTQRGESREAFF
TRBV7-6	TRBJ2-7	-	-	TGTGCCAGCAGCAACCCAGGCCGGGGTTCCGAGCAGTACTTC	CASSNPGRGSEQYF
TRBV12-3/TRBV12-4	TRBJ2-3	-	TRBD2	TGTGCCAGCAGCTCCGGGACTAGCGGGGGTGCATGGGATACGCAGTATTTT	CASSSGTSGGAWDTQYF
TRBV4-1	TRBJ2-7	many	-	TGCGCCAGCAGCCAAGTACATTGGATTCTGTTGGGCTACGAGCAGTACTTC	CASSQVHWILLGYEQYF
TRBV2	TRBJ2-2	once	TRBD2	TGTGCCAGCAGTGTAGTAGCGGGGTCCAACCCGAACACCGGGGAGCTGTTTTTT	CASSVVAGSNPNTGELFF
TRBV7-2	TRBJ2-7	few	-	TGTGCCAGCGGGAGCGGAATTACCCCACCAGACGAGCAGTACTTC	CASGSGITPPDEQYF
TRBV10-3	TRBJ1-5	-	TRBD1	TGTGCCATCAGGGACAGGGACTTGGGCCAGCCCCAGCATTTT	CAIRDRDLGQPQHF
TRBV28	TRBJ2-7	-	TRBD2	TGTGCCAGCAGTGCGGACAGACTAGCGGGGCGCTCCTACGAGCAGTACTTC	CASSADRLAGRSYEQYF
TRBV4-2	TRBJ2-7	many	-	TGTGCCAGCAGCCACACCCAAGATGAAGGGGGTCCTTCGGACGAGCAGTACTTC	CASSHTQDEGGPSDEQYF
TRBV27	TRBJ2-5	-	TRBD1	TGTGCCAGCAGCTCCGGGACAGGGGGCTCCCAAGAGACCCAGTACTTC	CASSSGTGGSQETQYF
TRBV27	TRBJ2-7	-	TRBD1	TGTGCCAGCCATTCGACAGGGAGCCACGAGCAGTACTTC	CASHSTGSHEQYF
TRBV3-1	TRBJ1-1	-	TRBD1	TGTGCCAGCAGCCCGGGACAGGGGTTCGATGCTTTCTTT	CASSPGQGFDAFF
TRBV28	TRBJ2-1	-	TRBD1	TGTGCCAGCAGGATGGGACAGGGGGGGATCGATGAGCAGTTCTTC	CASRMGQGGIDEQFF
TRBV10-2	TRBJ2-3	few	-	TGCGCCAGCAGTGAGGGCCACAGGGAAAGGGTCACAGATACGCAGTATTTT	CASSEGHRERVTDTQYF
TRBV6-1	TRBJ2-1	few	-	TGTGCCAGCGATCCGGGCAGGGCTATCTACAATGAGCAGTTCTTC	CASDPGRAIYNEQFF
TRBV12-3/TRBV12-4	TRBJ2-7	-	TRBD2	TGTACCATCAGTCCCCCGATGACTAGCGGTATGAGCTCCTACGAGCAGTACTTC	CTISPPMTSGMSSYEQYF
TRBV6-2/TRBV6-3	TRBJ2-7	few	-	TGTGCCAGCTGGGCCGGCGAGCAGTACTTC	CASWAGEQYF
TRBV28	TRBJ2-5	-	TRBD1	TGTGCCAGCAGTTTAGGTTGGACAGGGGGCGGACAAAAACAAGAGACCCAGTACTTC	CASSLGWTGGGQKQETQYF
TRBV4-3	TRBJ2-1	many	TRBD2	TGCGCCAGCAGCCCGGGACTAGGGAATGAGCAGTTCTTC	CASSPGLGNEQFF
TRBV4-3	TRBJ2-7	-	-	TGCGCCAGCAGCCAAGATGGGGAGAGGTCGGACGAGCAGTACTTC	CASSQDGERSDEQYF
TRBV6-1	TRBJ1-2	-	-	TGTGCCAGCAGTGAAGGTCTGCAGGTCTATGGCTACACCTTC	CASSEGLQVYGYTF
TRBV4-1	TRBJ1-4	few	-	TGCGCCAGCAGGGACGAGCGGGAAAAACTGTTTTTT	CASRDEREKLFF
TRBV12-5	TRBJ2-1	many	TRBD2	TGTGCTAGTGGTGAAACTAGCGACCATTACAATGAGCAGTTCTTC	CASGETSDHYNEQFF
TRBV29-1	TRBJ2-7	many	-	TGCAGCGCTGACAGGGAGGGCGAGCAGTACTTC	CSADREGEQYF
TRBV3-1	TRBJ1-1	-	-	TGTGCCAGCAGCCATGTCAGTGAGGATATGAACACTGAAGCTTTCTTT	CASSHVSEDMNTEAFF
TRBV5-1	TRBJ1-1	many	-	TGCGCCAGCAGCCGCACAGGGAGTGAAGCTTTCTTT	CASSRTGSEAFF
TRBV24-1	TRBJ2-7	few	TRBD2	TGTGCCACCTCAGCGGGATACGAGCAGTACTTC	CATSAGYEQYF
TRBV6-5	TRBJ2-1	-	-	TGTGCCAGCAGTTACTCCCACAGGGTGGATGAGCAGTTCTTC	CASSYSHRVDEQFF
TRBV6-1	TRBJ1-6	-	-	TGTGCCAGCAGTGCAGGGAGTAACAATTCACCCCTCCACTTT	CASSAGSNNSPLHF
TRBV6-4	TRBJ2-5	many	TRBD1	TGTGCCAGCAGTCGGACAGGGGAGGGGACCCAGTACTTC	CASSRTGEGTQYF
TRBV7-9	TRBJ1-1	many	-	TGTGCCAGCAGCCTATTGGACACTGAAGCTTTCTTT	CASSLLDTEAFF
TRBV7-9	TRBJ2-1	-	-	TGTGCCAGCAGCGGGCCCGGTAGCTCCTACAATGAGCAGTTCTTC	CASSGPGSSYNEQFF
TRBV4-3	TRBJ2-5	many	TRBD1	TGCGCCAGCAGCCAAATTCAAGGGGACAGGACCCAGTACTTC	CASSQIQGDRTQYF
TRBV21-1	TRBJ2-4	-	-	TGTGCCAGCAGCAATCCCGAACAGGGAAGCAAAAACATTCAGTACTTC	CASSNPEQGSKNIQYF
TRBV28	TRBJ2-5	few	-	TGTGCCAGCAGTTTAATCCCCGGCGGGGAGACCCAGTACTTC	CASSLIPGGETQYF
TRBV5-1	TRBJ2-7	many	-	TGCGCCAGCACAACAGGGAACGAGCAGTACTTC	CASTTGNEQYF
TRBV10-3	TRBJ2-5	many	-	TGTGCCATCATGAATCCAGGGGCCTTAGAGACCCAGTACTTC	CAIMNPGALETQYF
TRBV7-9	TRBJ2-7	many	TRBD1	TGTGCCAGCAGCTTACCGGGACAGGGGATCCACGAGCAGTACTTC	CASSLPGQGIHEQYF
TRBV2	TRBJ2-1	many	-	TGTGCCAGCAGTGGGGGCGGCTACAATGAGCAGTTCTTC	CASSGGGYNEQFF
TRBV15	TRBJ2-5	-	TRBD2	TGTGCCACCAGCAGAGAACTAGCGGGGGCCCAAGAGACCCAGTACTTC	CATSRELAGAQETQYF
TRBV11-1	TRBJ2-3	-	TRBD1	TGTGCCAGCAGCTCCTTACCCGGACAGGGCCCCAGCACAGATACGCAGTATTTT	CASSSLPGQGPSTDTQYF
TRBV11-2	TRBJ2-7	-	-	TGTGCCAGCAGCTTATCAGGGGAGGACGAGCAGTACTTC	CASSLSGEDEQYF
TRBV14	TRBJ2-7	many	TRBD2	TGTGCCAGCAGCCAAGTCCTAGCGGGGGAGCAGTACTTC	CASSQVLAGEQYF
TRBV7-9	TRBJ2-3	many	-	TGTGCCAGCAGCGCTCCTATCGGGGGACCTAGCACAGATACGCAGTATTTT	CASSAPIGGPSTDTQYF
TRBV7-3	TRBJ2-1	-	TRBD2	TGTGCCAGCAGCTTACAGACTAGCCCCCATGAGCAGTTCTTC	CASSLQTSPHEQFF
TRBV7-6	TRBJ2-7	-	-	TGTGCCAGCAGCTTAGCTGGGGGCGGCGACGAGCAGTACTTC	CASSLAGGGDEQYF
TRBV12-3/TRBV12-4	TRBJ2-7	many	-	TGTGCCAGCAGTCCCCGGGATCCCTCCTACGAGCAGTACTTC	CASSPRDPSYEQYF
TRBV7-9	TRBJ2-7	few	TRBD2	TGTGCCAGCAGTAGTGAAGCGGGAGGGCCCCACGAGCAGTACTTC	CASSSEAGGPHEQYF